These T cell receptor beta chains were read from a single sample in a study of blood T cell repertoires in COVID-19. Sequencing used immunoSEQ multiplex PCR; TCRdb keeps in-frame clones, though not all of them. The sample includes under 300,000 clones, roughly four fifths of them seen just once. The sequenced sample consisted of peripheral blood. The receptors derive from a man aged 25 to 40 who had recovered from COVID-19. Both conserved end residues are trimmed from each CDR3. Fields, in order: V gene, CDR3 protein.

v_gene: TRBV9
CDR3aa: ASSPSGDDSPQF

v_gene: TRBV14
CDR3aa: ASSQDRQSNQY

v_gene: TRBV10-3
CDR3aa: AISDSGNTDTQY

v_gene: TRBV11-2
CDR3aa: ASSLDPSGGGETQY

v_gene: TRBV7-8
CDR3aa: ASSLVRTRNEETQY

v_gene: TRBV5-6
CDR3aa: ASSLDSGTGTDTQY

v_gene: TRBV6-4
CDR3aa: ASSVIAGEGNEQF

v_gene: TRBV28
CDR3aa: ASSWRGTEAF

v_gene: TRBV28
CDR3aa: ASSWTGEGDTQY

v_gene: TRBV5-1
CDR3aa: ASSSFGGTDTQY

v_gene: TRBV28
CDR3aa: ASSLTLAGAGQPQH

v_gene: TRBV9
CDR3aa: ASSGWGNTEAF

v_gene: TRBV14
CDR3aa: ASSQTSGGLSYNEQF

v_gene: TRBV29-1
CDR3aa: SVLTGGHGYT

v_gene: TRBV3-1/TRBV3-2
CDR3aa: ASSGGAYNEQF

v_gene: TRBV6-5
CDR3aa: ASSYYSGGPTYEQY

v_gene: TRBV13
CDR3aa: ASSSTPGSEQY

v_gene: TRBV6-6
CDR3aa: ASSRRGTEAF

v_gene: TRBV5-1
CDR3aa: ASSLFQQETQY

v_gene: TRBV5-4
CDR3aa: ASSFARQTTDTQY

v_gene: TRBV2
CDR3aa: ASIGIRGQRNTIY

v_gene: TRBV9
CDR3aa: ASSVAAQYGYT

v_gene: TRBV5-6
CDR3aa: ASSLTGESSPLH

v_gene: TRBV2
CDR3aa: ASSAGQYNSPLH

v_gene: TRBV27
CDR3aa: ASTPNEETQY

v_gene: TRBV18
CDR3aa: ASSPDGSLYGYT

v_gene: TRBV5-1
CDR3aa: ASSVEGTGNGYT

v_gene: TRBV7-9
CDR3aa: ASSSARTGELF

v_gene: TRBV5-5
CDR3aa: ASSPWTGVLQPQH

v_gene: TRBV5-6
CDR3aa: ASSWGQGDQPQH

v_gene: TRBV5-1
CDR3aa: ASSSAGPAYNSPLH

v_gene: TRBV5-1
CDR3aa: ASSLGDRATEAF

v_gene: TRBV7-3
CDR3aa: ASSLIGLSFDEQF

v_gene: TRBV21-1
CDR3aa: ASGLTGPNEKLF